This T cell receptor beta chain emerged from a study of T-cell reconstitution after alpha-beta-depleted transplantation in children. This clonotype showed up just once. As yet, its antigen is unknown. General study results and limits: Most T-cell counts and diversity one year after the transplant came from T cells that were newly produced.

It was with unique molecular identifiers that the TCRbeta library was prepared. TCRdb reprocessed the PCR reads with MiXCR, giving one entry per CDR3 protein. The table records hundreds of thousands of distinct CDR3 sequences, about 24% of them present only once. CDR1 and CDR2 (germline): MNHNS, SASEGT. The CDR3 spans 16 residues. V gave up 8 bases and J gave up 4 bases, with 22 bases separating them. This material consisted of PBMCs, mostly from graft donor cells, taken 360 days after TCRalphabeta/CD19-depleted stem cell transplant. The rearrangement links TRBV6-1 to TRBJ2-3; no clear D gene. The TCR originated in a female patient aged 2 to 10 who had a stem cell transplant for congenital amegakaryocytic thrombocytopenia, so the T cells may come from the graft donor. The CDR3 DNA sequence: TGTGCCAGCCCCCCGCGACCAATAAGAGAGCCAGATACGCAGTATTTT. Its protein is CASPPRPIREPDTQYF.